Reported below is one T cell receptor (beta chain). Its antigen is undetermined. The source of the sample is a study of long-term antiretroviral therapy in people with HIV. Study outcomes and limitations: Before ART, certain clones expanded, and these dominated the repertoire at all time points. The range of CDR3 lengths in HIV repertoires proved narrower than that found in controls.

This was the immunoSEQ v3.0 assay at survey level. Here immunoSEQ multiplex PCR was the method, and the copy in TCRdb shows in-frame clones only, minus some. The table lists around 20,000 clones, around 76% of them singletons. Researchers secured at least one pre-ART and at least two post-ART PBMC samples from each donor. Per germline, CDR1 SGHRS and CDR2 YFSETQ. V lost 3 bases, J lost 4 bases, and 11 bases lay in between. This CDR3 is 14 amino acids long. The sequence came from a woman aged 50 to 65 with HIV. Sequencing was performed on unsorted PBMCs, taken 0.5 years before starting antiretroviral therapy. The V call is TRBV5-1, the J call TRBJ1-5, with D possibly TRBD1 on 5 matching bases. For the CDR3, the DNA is TGCGCCAGCAGCTGGGACGGGCAGAATCAGCCCCAGCATTTT. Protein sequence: CASSWDGQNQPQHF.